The 32 T cell receptor beta chains in this list originate from one sample, sequenced in a study of blood T cell repertoires in COVID-19 (dated by TCRdb to about 2020). The library was prepared using the immunoSEQ multiplex PCR assay. TCRdb re-hosts the immuneACCESS table, in-frame sequences only. Its copies lack some clones; in the studies checked, an unresolved V gene accounts for under half of them, and the cause for the rest is not known. The sample records tens of thousands of clones, around 88% of which are singletons. Around a fifth of the sample lies in the top ten. The sample consisted of peripheral blood. The receptors come from an elderly woman with acute or convalescent COVID-19.

The chain links TRBV24-1 to TRBJ2-1, with 7 bases aligning to TRBD2. Germline loops: CDR1 KGHDR, CDR2 SFDVKD. This CDR3 has 19 residues. With 5 bases clipped from V and 2 bases from J, the junction kept 17 bases outside the gene matches. As DNA, the CDR3 is TGTGCCACCAGTGCCCGCCGGGGGTTGGCTAGCGGAACCTACAATGAGCAGTTCTTC. As protein: CATSARRGLASGTYNEQFF.

This clone was seen only a few times. The sample carries other DNA sequences with the same CDR3. The gene calls are TRBV18 and TRBJ2-5; D unclear. Deletions cut 3 bases from V and 0 bases from J, with 8 bases between. The CDR3 loop spans 14 amino acids. Germline values: CDR1 KGHSH, CDR2 LQKENI. In DNA, the CDR3 is TGTGCCAGCTCACCGAGACGGGACCAAGAGACCCAGTACTTC. It yields the protein CASSPRRDQETQYF.

The DNA of the CDR3 is TGTGCCAGCAGCTTGAGGCAGGGGGACTCCTACGAGCAGTACTTC. This sequence encodes CASSLRQGDSYEQYF. The J gene is TRBJ2-7, the V gene TRBV5-5; 7 bases fit TRBD1. After removal of 1 base from V and 0 bases from J, the junction contained 4 bases not matched to a gene. CDR3 length: 15 residues. CDR1 SGHKS and CDR2 YYEKEE come from the germline V gene (reference sequence).

This clone turned up a few times. The chain combines TRBV7-9 with TRBJ1-5; 9 nucleotides align to TRBD1. The CDR3 has 14 residues. With 5 bases clipped from V and 4 bases from J, the junction kept 3 bases outside the gene matches. Looked up from germline, CDR1 is SEHNR and CDR2 is FQNEAQ (reference sequence). The CDR3 is CASSPTGGNQPQHF. In DNA form, the CDR3 reads TGTGCCAGCAGCCCGACAGGGGGTAATCAGCCCCAGCATTTT.

J is TRBJ2-3 and V is TRBV11-1, with TRBD1 identical over 8 bases. Per the germline V gene, CDR1 is SGHAT and CDR2 is FQDESV (reference sequence). The trim removed 6 bases at V and 8 bases at J, leaving 10 bases unmatched. The CDR3 runs 14 residues. The chain's CDR3 is CASRPDRGPGTQYF. The CDR3 nucleotides are TGTGCCAGCAGACCAGACAGGGGACCCGGTACGCAGTATTTT.

The gene calls are TRBV28 and TRBJ1-2; 11 bases map to TRBD1. Germline V lookup: CDR1 MDHEN, CDR2 SYDVKM. V was clipped by 6 bases and J by 8 bases; unmatched bases: 8. This CDR3 is built from 14 residues. CDR3 amino acids: CASRQSGQGGGYTF. In DNA, the CDR3 is TGTGCCAGCAGACAATCGGGACAGGGGGGCGGCTACACCTTC.

V and J are TRBV10-2 and TRBJ1-6; D might be TRBD1 (5 bases). The CDR3 spans 14 residues. V gave up 0 bases and J gave up 6 bases, with 6 bases separating them. The germline CDR1 and CDR2 sequences are WSHSY and SAAADI. CDR3 protein: CASSESGLNSPLHF. The CDR3 nucleotides are TGCGCCAGCAGTGAGTCGGGGCTTAATTCACCCCTCCACTTT.

This chain uses TRBV7-2 with TRBJ2-5; 10 bases line up with TRBD2. CDR1 SGHTA and CDR2 FQGNSA come from the germline V gene. With V trimmed by 6 bases and J by 5 bases, 3 bases remained unmatched. The CDR3 spans 13 residues. The CDR3 reads CASRLAGRETQYF. The DNA of the CDR3 is TGTGCCAGCAGACTAGCGGGGAGGGAGACCCAGTACTTC.

This sequence joins TRBV28 and TRBJ2-4; D unclear. From germline, CDR1 is MDHEN and CDR2 SYDVKM. The CDR3 is 16 amino acids. The ends were cut back, 4 bases at V and 1 base at J, with 14 bases in the middle. As DNA, the CDR3 is TGTGCCAGCAGTTCACCGGTGGGCCCGGCCAAAAACATTCAGTACTTC. This codes for CASSSPVGPAKNIQYF.

The sample holds many counts of this clone. The gene calls are TRBV14 and TRBJ1-5; D gene ambiguous. This CDR3 comprises 13 residues. Trimming stripped 4 bases from V and 3 bases from J, with 7 bases between. Germline V gene sequence: CDR1 SGHDN, CDR2 FVKESK. CDR3 nucleotides: TGTGCCAGCAGCCGCGGAAACAATCAGCCCCAGCATTTT. Encoded protein: CASSRGNNQPQHF.

J is TRBJ1-1 and V is TRBV6-5; no reliable D call. The germline CDR1 and CDR2 sequences are MNHEY and SVGAGI. Trimming left V 0 bases short and J 0 bases short, with 8 bases between. The CDR3 sequence is 15 residues long. This CDR3 reads CASSYSITMNTEAFF. The CDR3 DNA follows: TGTGCCAGCAGTTACTCGATAACTATGAACACTGAAGCTTTCTTT.

The DNA of the CDR3 is TGTGCCAGCAGTTACAGGGCCTACCAGCATTTT. This codes for CASSYRAYQHF. This chain joins TRBV28 and TRBJ1-5; TRBD1 might be the D (6 bases). CDR1 and CDR2 from the germline V gene are MDHEN and SYDVKM. The CDR3 length is 11 residues. The germline V and J ends were trimmed by 4 bases and 12 bases, with 10 bases remaining between them.

This clone was detected a few times. The rearrangement uses TRBV12-3 or TRBV12-4 and TRBJ1-2, with a weak D call TRBD1 (6 bases). V was pared by 5 bases and J by 4 bases, with 11 bases between. The CDR3 consists of 13 residues. CDR3 residues: CASSRRQVYGYTF. CDR3 in DNA: TGTGCCAGCAGTCGAAGACAGGTCTATGGCTACACCTTC.

This chain joins TRBV24-1 and TRBJ2-7, with a tentative D call TRBD1 (5 bases). CDR1 is KGHDR and CDR2 is SFDVKD in the germline V gene. Trimming removed 12 bases from V and 2 bases from J, with 16 bases in between. The CDR3 has 13 residues. CDR3 sequence (DNA): TGTGCCGCCTCAGGGTCACCTACCTACGAGCAGTACTTC. Translating it yields CAASGSPTYEQYF.

The chain uses TRBV28 and TRBJ1-4; 8 bases align to TRBD1. V was clipped by 6 bases and J by 13 bases; unmatched bases: 7. Germline loops: CDR1 MDHEN, CDR2 SYDVKM. The CDR3 totals 12 residues. CDR3: CASSRDRGRLFF. The CDR3 region has the DNA TGTGCCAGCAGCCGCGACAGGGGAAGACTGTTTTTT.

This chain's CDR3 is CASSRGGAVDTQYF. The CDR3 DNA is TGTGCCAGCAGTCGCGGGGGGGCGGTAGATACGCAGTATTTT. The chain couples TRBV27 to TRBJ2-3; 9 bases agree with TRBD2. V dropped 5 bases and J dropped 5; count of bases not matched to a gene: 5. The CDR3 contains 14 residues. Per the germline V gene, CDR1 is MNHEY and CDR2 is SMNVEV (reference sequence).

This clone was picked up one time. The chain uses TRBV6-5 and TRBJ1-1, with D possibly being TRBD1 (6 bases). This CDR3 has 12 amino acids. The germline gives CDR1 MNHEY, CDR2 SVGAGI. V lost 5 bases and J lost 7, with 11 bases in between. CDR3 sequence (DNA): TGTGCCAGCAGTCGAGGGACAAATGAAGCTTTCTTT. It specifies CASSRGTNEAFF.

The CDR3 coding sequence is TGTGCCAGCAGCGTCACAGGGACCAGCTCTGGGGCCAACGTCCTGACTTTC. Its protein product is CASSVTGTSSGANVLTF. The chain recombines TRBV9 with TRBJ2-6, with D tentatively TRBD1 (6 bases). The CDR3 contains 17 residues. CDR1 and CDR2 from the germline V gene are SGDLS and YYNGEE. V was shortened by 2 bases and J by 0 bases, with 12 bases between the two germline ends.

In this sample, this clone turned up a few times. The V and J genes are TRBV19 and TRBJ1-2; possibly TRBD1 for D (5 bases). From germline, CDR1 is LNHDA and CDR2 SQIVND (reference sequence). The CDR3 is 15 amino acids. The germline V and J ends were trimmed by 4 bases and 4 bases, with 16 bases remaining between them. CDR3 protein: CASSRGRLKFYGYTF. The DNA for the CDR3 is TGTGCCAGTAGTAGGGGCCGACTGAAATTCTATGGCTACACCTTC.

The rearrangement joins TRBV18 to TRBJ1-1; 10 bases match TRBD1. Germline lookup yields CDR1 KGHSH and CDR2 LQKENI. V shed 2 bases and J 2 bases; nucleotides not matched to a gene: 2. This CDR3 has 15 residues. The CDR3: CASSPRQGANTEAFF. The CDR3 DNA reads as TGTGCCAGCTCACCAAGACAGGGGGCCAACACTGAAGCTTTCTTT.

The J gene is TRBJ1-2, the V gene TRBV28; D is uncertain. The CDR3 has 13 residues. Trimming removed 2 bases at V and 8 bases at J, with 12 bases between. Germline CDR1 and CDR2: MDHEN and SYDVKM. The DNA of the CDR3 is TGTGCCAGCAGTTTAGGAGGTTTGCCCGGCTACACCTTC. This gives the protein CASSLGGLPGYTF.

This sequence joins TRBV5-4 and TRBJ1-2, with 7 bases identical to TRBD1. The CDR3 is made up of 15 amino acids. With V trimmed by 4 bases and J by 2 bases, 8 bases remained unmatched. The germline gives CDR1 SGHNT, CDR2 YYREEE (reference sequence). In nucleotides, the CDR3 is TGTGCCAGCAGCCCTACTCAGACAGGGAACTATGGCTACACCTTC. It is translated as CASSPTQTGNYGYTF.

This clone was counted only a few times. This chain uses TRBV7-9 with TRBJ1-4, with 8 bases aligning to TRBD1. The germline V gene has CDR1 SEHNR and CDR2 FQNEAQ (reference sequence). The CDR3 is 14 amino acids. The V segment lost 5 bases and the J segment 7 bases; nucleotides outside the gene matches: 6. The CDR3 region is CASSPGQGFEKLFF. For the CDR3, the DNA is TGTGCCAGCAGCCCAGGACAGGGTTTTGAAAAACTGTTTTTT.

This chain joins TRBV2 and TRBJ2-6, with 8 bases matching TRBD1. There are 16 residues in the CDR3. The V gene end was trimmed by 3 bases and the J gene end by 5 bases; junction bases not matched to a gene: 6. In germline, CDR1 is SNHLY, CDR2 FYNNEI. In nucleotides, the CDR3 is TGTGCCAGCAGTGAGGGACAGGAGCGGTGGGCCAACGTCCTGACTTTC. Translated: CASSEGQERWANVLTF.

This clone was detected a few times. The rearrangement links TRBV2 to TRBJ1-6; possible D gene TRBD1, 6 bases. CDR3 length: 18 residues. The V end was cut by 6 bases, the J end by 7 bases, with 25 bases between. Germline CDR1 is SNHLY and CDR2 is FYNNEI. The DNA of the CDR3 is TGTGCCAGCAGGCAAAACAGGGCTATGGGTTTAAGGAATTCACCCCTCCACTTT. It yields the protein CASRQNRAMGLRNSPLHF. The full variable domain, its missing parts supplied by reference TRBV2 and TRBJ1-6, is EPEVTQTPSHQVTQMGQEVILRCVPISNHLYFYWYRQILGQKVEFLVSFYNNEISEKSEIFDDQFSVERPDGSNFTLKIRSTKLEDSAMYFCASRQNRAMGLRNSPLHFGNGTRLTVT.

The chain uses TRBV2 and TRBJ1-1, with 9 bases fitting TRBD1. V lost 6 bases and J lost 4; bases outside the gene matches: 9. Germline CDR1 reads SNHLY; CDR2 reads FYNNEI. The CDR3 consists of 15 residues. This CDR3 is CASRPTQGAGTEAFF. As DNA, the CDR3 is TGTGCCAGCAGGCCAACACAGGGGGCCGGCACTGAAGCTTTCTTT.

The chain employs TRBV27 and TRBJ2-7; 8 nucleotides match TRBD2. Trimming took 3 bases from V and 0 from J; bases not matched to a gene: 10. This CDR3 region has 17 residues. In germline, CDR1 is MNHEY, CDR2 SMNVEV (reference sequence). The chain's CDR3 is CASSLYMPAGVSYEQYF. DNA of the CDR3: TGTGCCAGCAGTTTGTATATGCCAGCGGGGGTCTCCTACGAGCAGTACTTC.

The rearrangement links TRBV7-2 to TRBJ2-3, with TRBD1 identical over 9 bases. In germline, CDR1 is SGHTA, CDR2 FQGNSA. Trimming at V came to 3 bases and at J to 3 bases, leaving 4 bases not matched to a gene. The CDR3 extends over 15 amino acids. In DNA form, the CDR3 reads TGTGCCAGCAGCTTGGACAGGGGTCCGACAGATACGCAGTATTTT. This translates into CASSLDRGPTDTQYF.

The chain recombines TRBV2 with TRBJ2-1; 10 bases match TRBD2. This CDR3 region has 15 residues. J lost 4 bases, V lost 6 bases, and 6 bases had no gene match. The germline CDR1 and CDR2 sequences are SNHLY and FYNNEI. CDR3 sequence (DNA): TGTGCCAGCAGGAAACTAGCGGGGCAATACAATGAGCAGTTCTTC. Amino acid sequence: CASRKLAGQYNEQFF. The full variable domain, with the rest looked up from reference TRBV2 and TRBJ2-1, is EPEVTQTPSHQVTQMGQEVILRCVPISNHLYFYWYRQILGQKVEFLVSFYNNEISEKSEIFDDQFSVERPDGSNFTLKIRSTKLEDSAMYFCASRKLAGQYNEQFFGPGTRLTVL.

The rearrangement uses TRBV28 and TRBJ2-5; D is unclear. Germline loops: CDR1 MDHEN, CDR2 SYDVKM. The CDR3 loop spans 12 amino acids. V gave up 7 bases and J gave up 3 bases, with 9 bases separating them. This CDR3 is CASKETEETQYF. CDR3 DNA sequence: TGTGCCAGCAAGGAGACGGAAGAGACCCAGTACTTC.

The V gene is TRBV5-1, the J gene TRBJ2-3; D is undetermined. Trimming left V 0 bases short and J 2 bases short, with 7 bases between. The CDR3 contains 14 residues. In germline, CDR1 is SGHRS, CDR2 YFSETQ. The chain's CDR3 is CASSLVENTDTQYF. CDR3 nucleotide sequence: TGCGCCAGCAGCTTGGTAGAGAACACAGATACGCAGTATTTT.

V gene TRBV15 combines with J gene TRBJ2-3, with TRBD2 matching over 7 bases. In germline, CDR1 is LNHNV, CDR2 YYDKDF (reference sequence). The CDR3 is made up of 15 amino acids. The trim removed 0 bases at V and 6 bases at J, leaving 6 bases unmatched. CDR3 sequence reads: CATSRDPGRADTQYF. CDR3 sequence (DNA): TGTGCCACCAGCAGAGATCCGGGGAGGGCGGATACGCAGTATTTT.